What follows are 21 T cell receptor beta chains derived from one specimen sequenced in a study of blood T cell repertoires in COVID-19. Libraries were prepared by immunoSEQ multiplex PCR; TCRdb keeps only in-frame clonotypes and omits some of them. This sample yields about 230,000 clones, of which 88% are seen a single time; 2.5% to 3% belongs to the top ten. The source material was peripheral blood. These receptors were obtained from a woman aged 55-69 years with acute or convalescent COVID-19.

The chain uses TRBV11-3 and TRBJ2-1; TRBD2 agrees at 8 bases. The CDR3 spans 15 residues. CDR1 is SGHNT, CDR2 YENEEA, per germline. Trimming removed 0 bases from V and 3 bases from J; junction bases left unmatched: 1. DNA of the CDR3: TGTGCCAGCAGCTTAGAAGCGGGGGACTACAATGAGCAGTTCTTC. It yields the protein CASSLEAGDYNEQFF.

The chain recombines TRBV5-4 with TRBJ1-3; 7 bases align to TRBD1. V lost 3 bases and J lost 4; bases outside the gene matches: 1. Germline V CDR1 and CDR2: SGHNT, YYREEE (reference sequence). The CDR3 is 13 residues long. CDR3 amino acids: CASSSGQGNTIYF. The CDR3 DNA reads as TGTGCCAGCAGCTCGGGACAGGGAAACACCATATATTTT.

This clone was detected only once. The chain couples TRBV5-1 to TRBJ1-6, with D perhaps TRBD1 (5 bases). The CDR3 is made up of 14 amino acids. Germline V gives CDR1 SGHRS, CDR2 YFSETQ. The ends were cut back, 0 bases at V and 6 bases at J, with 7 bases in the middle. In DNA form, the CDR3 reads TGCGCCAGCAGCTTGGGACAGTCTAATTCACCCCTCCACTTT. Its protein product is CASSLGQSNSPLHF.

The chain carries TRBV4-2 and TRBJ1-1, with 9 bases that match TRBD1. The V segment lost 1 base and the J segment 2 bases; nucleotides outside the gene matches: 2. CDR3 size: 15 residues. The V gene's germline CDR1 is LGHNA and CDR2 YNFKEQ. The CDR3 sequence is CASSQGDRDNTEAFF. CDR3 nucleotides: TGTGCCAGCAGCCAAGGGGACAGGGACAACACTGAAGCTTTCTTT.

The chain is built from TRBV4-3 and TRBJ1-2; D is ambiguous. Deletions cut 0 bases from V and 6 bases from J, with 11 bases between. Germline-derived CDR1 and CDR2 are LGHNA and YSLEER. There are 14 residues in the CDR3. CDR3: CASSQDGRRDGYTF. For the CDR3, the DNA is TGCGCCAGCAGCCAAGACGGGAGACGGGATGGCTACACCTTC.

This clone was found a few times. The chain uses TRBV28 and TRBJ1-2; 11 bases map to TRBD1. V lost 0 bases to trimming and J lost 8 bases; unmatched junction nucleotides: 5. The CDR3 has 15 amino acids. CDR1 is MDHEN and CDR2 is SYDVKM in the germline V gene. The CDR3 is CASSLWGGQGAGYTF. The CDR3 DNA reads TGTGCCAGCAGTTTATGGGGTGGACAGGGGGCAGGCTACACCTTC.

The chain combines TRBV5-1 with TRBJ2-5; TRBD2 matches 14 bases. Germline lookup yields CDR1 SGHRS and CDR2 YFSETQ. This CDR3 is built from 17 residues. The V gene end was trimmed by 4 bases and the J gene end by 2 bases; junction bases not matched to a gene: 7. CDR3 nucleotide sequence: TGCGCCAGCAGCCTCGGACTAGCGGGGGGTACACAAGAGACCCAGTACTTC. Protein sequence: CASSLGLAGGTQETQYF.

This rearrangement joins TRBV3-1 (or the pseudogene TRBV3-2) to TRBJ2-7, with 9 bases lining up with TRBD2. V lost 6 bases, J lost 3 bases, and 6 bases stayed unmatched. Germline V CDR1 and CDR2: LGHDT, YNNKEL (reference sequence). CDR3 length: 14 amino acids. CDR3 in DNA: TGTGCCAGCAGATCGACTAGCGGTTACTACGAGCAGTACTTC. Its translation: CASRSTSGYYEQYF.

The rearrangement joins TRBV6-5 to TRBJ2-5, with 10 bases matching TRBD1. This CDR3 comprises 15 residues. V shed 7 bases, J shed 4 bases, and the junction held 9 bases outside the gene matches. The germline V gene has CDR1 MNHEY and CDR2 SVGAGI. The CDR3 nucleotides are TGTGCCAGCACCGGGACAGGGGAGGGAAGAGAGACCCAGTACTTC. It yields the protein CASTGTGEGRETQYF.

The chain combines TRBV19 with TRBJ2-1, with D perhaps matching TRBD2 (6 bases). Germline-derived CDR1 and CDR2 are LNHDA and SQIVND (reference sequence). The CDR3 has 14 amino acids. Trimming took 3 bases from V and 7 from J, leaving 13 bases between them. The CDR3 here is CASSILPGRNEQFF. The CDR3 DNA follows: TGTGCCAGTAGTATTCTTCCAGGGAGGAATGAGCAGTTCTTC.

The chain links TRBV3-1 (or the pseudogene TRBV3-2) to TRBJ1-1, with 8 bases fitting TRBD1. With V trimmed by 3 bases and J by 6 bases, 6 bases remained unmatched. The CDR3 extends over 14 amino acids. Germline V gene sequence: CDR1 LGHDT, CDR2 YNNKEL (reference sequence). For the CDR3, the DNA is TGTGCCAGCAGCCACCTGACAGGGGCCCCTGAAGCTTTCTTT. Translating gives CASSHLTGAPEAFF.

This rearrangement joins TRBV10-3 to TRBJ2-7, with D perhaps matching TRBD2 (6 bases). CDR1 is ENHRY and CDR2 is SYGVKD in the germline V gene. V lost 0 bases and J lost 2, with 14 bases in between. The CDR3 consists of 16 residues. CDR3 region: CAISESLLARAYEQYF. CDR3 sequence (DNA): TGTGCCATCAGTGAGTCCTTGCTAGCGCGGGCCTACGAGCAGTACTTC.

The chain uses TRBV7-3 and TRBJ2-5; 8 bases line up with TRBD1. J gave up 0 bases and V 5 bases, and 2 bases lay outside the gene matches. From germline, CDR1 is SGHTA and CDR2 FQGTGA. The CDR3 consists of 14 residues. The CDR3 here is CASSTTGDQETQYF. The CDR3 coding sequence is TGTGCCAGCAGCACGACAGGGGACCAAGAGACCCAGTACTTC.

The chain couples TRBV11-2 to TRBJ2-7; 12 bases map to TRBD2. CDR1 is SGHAT, CDR2 FQNNGV, per germline. This CDR3 contains 15 residues. The trim removed 5 bases at V and 7 bases at J, leaving 9 bases unmatched. The CDR3 bases are TGTGCCAGCAGCCCGGCTAGCGGGAGGGCCCGAGAGCAGTACTTC. It encodes CASSPASGRAREQYF.

CDR3 coding DNA: TGCGCCAGCAGCGGCGGGACAGGGACCTCTGGGGCCAACGTCCTGACTTTC. This translates into CASSGGTGTSGANVLTF. V is TRBV5-1 and J is TRBJ2-6, with 9 bases identical to TRBD1. Per germline, CDR1 SGHRS and CDR2 YFSETQ. The CDR3 consists of 17 residues. The V segment lost 4 bases and the J segment 0 bases; nucleotides outside the gene matches: 5.

The chain couples TRBV18 to TRBJ2-2, with 8 bases fitting TRBD1. In germline, CDR1 is KGHSH, CDR2 LQKENI. The V gene end was trimmed by 3 bases and the J gene end by 6 bases; junction bases not matched to a gene: 0. This CDR3 region has 13 residues. This CDR3 reads CASSPDRAGELFF. In DNA, the CDR3 is TGTGCCAGCTCACCGGACAGGGCCGGGGAGCTGTTTTTT. The full variable domain, in which reference TRBV18 and TRBJ2-2 provide the parts outside the CDR3, is NAGVMQNPRHLVRRRGQEARLRCSPMKGHSHVYWYRQLPEEGLKFMVYLQKENIIDESGMPKERFSAEFPKEGPSILRIQQVVRGDSAAYFCASSPDRAGELFFGEGSRLTVL.

The chain links TRBV7-8 to TRBJ1-2, with D possibly matching TRBD1 (5 bases). Deletions cut 0 bases from V and 4 bases from J, with 9 bases between. CDR1 is SGHVS, CDR2 FQNEAQ, per germline. This CDR3 has 14 residues. The CDR3 bases are TGTGCCAGCAGCTTAGCGATAGGGGTCTATGGCTACACCTTC. It yields the protein CASSLAIGVYGYTF.

The V gene is TRBV6-5, the J gene TRBJ1-2; 7 nucleotides agree with TRBD1. The CDR3 has 13 residues. V lost 9 bases and J lost 4; bases outside the gene matches: 8. CDR1 is MNHEY, CDR2 SVGAGI, per germline. The CDR3 spells CASRDRARYGYTF. The CDR3 DNA is TGTGCCAGTCGAGACAGGGCGCGCTATGGCTACACCTTC.

This chain links TRBV7-6 with TRBJ2-3; possibly TRBD1 for D (5 bases). The germline gives CDR1 SGHVS, CDR2 FNYEAQ. V was shortened by 4 bases and J by 0 bases, with 11 bases between the two germline ends. The CDR3 runs to 15 residues. CDR3 in amino acids: CASSSRADSTDTQYF. The CDR3 DNA is TGTGCCAGCAGCTCCAGGGCGGATAGCACAGATACGCAGTATTTT.

The rearrangement uses TRBV14 and TRBJ2-1; 7 positions match TRBD1. This CDR3 has 17 residues. CDR1 is SGHDN and CDR2 is FVKESK in the germline V gene. After removal of 4 bases from V and 0 bases from J, the junction contained 9 bases not matched to a gene. The CDR3 nucleotides are TGTGCCAGCAGCCGAAACGACAGGGTAATCTCCTACAATGAGCAGTTCTTC. It yields the protein CASSRNDRVISYNEQFF. Using reference TRBV14 and TRBJ2-1 for the parts outside the CDR3, the full variable domain is EAGVTQFPSHSVIEKGQTVTLRCDPISGHDNLYWYRRVMGKEIKFLLHFVKESKQDESGMPNNRFLAERTGGTYSTLKVQPAELEDSGVYFCASSRNDRVISYNEQFFGPGTRLTVL.

The rearrangement links TRBV30 to TRBJ1-1, with 7 bases that match TRBD1. V was clipped by 3 bases and J by 12 bases; unmatched bases: 7. This CDR3 region has 11 residues. CDR1 and CDR2 from the germline V gene are GTSNPN and SVGIG (reference sequence). Here the CDR3 DNA reads TGTGCCTGGAGGGACAGGAGGGAAACTTTCTTT. It codes for CAWRDRRETFF. Full variable domain (remainder filled in from reference TRBV30 and TRBJ1-1): SQTIHQWPATLVQPVGSPLSLECTVEGTSNPNLYWYRQAAGRGLQLLFYSVGIGQISSEVPQNLSASRPQDRQFILSSKKLLLSDSGFYLCAWRDRRETFFGQGTRLTVV.